Described below is a single TCR beta chain sequence and its context. The antigen is undetermined. A much larger clone differs from this one at a single base, so this may be a read error. This entry is derived from a study of T-cell memory formation after mild COVID-19. Study information: The study found TCR clusters largely donor specific. Broader study findings: The study found contracting CD4+ clones mainly in CM and EM and contracting CD8+ clones in EMRA. Clones contracting day 15 to 85 were balanced CD4/CD8; later expanders leaned CD4+.

TCR alpha and TCR beta cDNA libraries carrying sample barcodes and UMIs came from 5'RACE with constant-segment primers. A single record per CDR3 protein comes from TCRdb applying MiXCR to the 5' RACE reads. The sample holds 250,000 to 300,000 distinct CDR3 sequences, about a sixth seen once. Germline assignment: CDR1 LGHNA and CDR2 YSLEER. CDR3 length: 16 amino acids. The receptor's source is a man between 18 and 35 years old who had mild COVID-19 (a few samples of this study predate the infection). Cell type and time point are not known. The chain links TRBV4-3 to TRBJ2-5; 10 bases are a match to TRBD2. The sample was PBMCs or a T cell subset sorted from them (not recorded which). The CDR3 DNA follows: TGCGCCAGCAGCCAAGGAGTAGCGGGGGGCGGAGAGAACCAGTACTTC. Its translation: CASSQGVAGGGENQYF.